This entry describes one T cell receptor beta chain. Its matching antigen is unknown. Donors were Caucasian adults residing in Nashville, Tennessee, USA. The authors' processing: Filtering differed for immunoSEQ, which gave only junction sequences without quality scores. Clones were sequenced by immunoSEQ multiplex PCR, and TCRdb holds only the in-frame ones, with some missing. Clone size and the V and J calls come from that table; the DNA yielded D and trimming. The data contain 2 million to 2.5 million clones, less than 95% of them singletons. This specimen comes from a study of shared clonotypes between healthy human individuals. Across the whole study: Each donor had three CD4 naive, three CD4 memory, two CD8 naive and one CD8 memory plate. Overall study results and limits: A few donors held about 5% of naive CD4 clonotypes in common.

CDR3 length: 15 residues. Germline V gene sequence: CDR1 SGHNT, CDR2 YYREEE (reference sequence). V was pared by 0 bases and J by 7 bases, with 13 bases between. This receptor was obtained from a man between 18 and 35 years old in good health. Some clones in this sample may be carry-over from other donors' samples. The sample taken for sequencing was naive CD4+ T cells from PBMCs. Subset given: CD45RA+ positively selected. The J gene is TRBJ2-2, the V gene TRBV5-4; D perhaps matches TRBD1 (6 bases). CDR3 bases: TGTGCCAGCAGCTTGGTACAGGGATTCGACGGGGAGCTGTTTTTT. Its translation is CASSLVQGFDGELFF. Full variable domain (outside the CDR3, taken from reference TRBV5-4 and TRBJ2-2): ETGVTQSPTHLIKTRGQQVTLRCSSQSGHNTVSWYQQALGQGPQFIFQYYREEENGRGNFPPRFSGLQFPNYSSELNVNALELDDSALYLCASSLVQGFDGELFFGEGSRLTVL.